Listed here is a single T cell receptor beta chain. Its antigen is unknown. The data were obtained in a study of cytomegalovirus exposure and HLA in healthy donors. Sequencing used immunoSEQ multiplex PCR; TCRdb keeps in-frame clones, though not all of them. The sample yields about 360,000 clones, more than 80% seen once. Findings and caveats of the study: The investigators catalogued 150 or so TCR beta chains as cytomegalovirus-associated.

The CDR3 consists of 13 residues. Trimming shortened V by 4 bases and J by 5 bases, and 12 bases separated the two germline ends. Germline V gene data show CDR1 as GTSNPN and CDR2 as SVGIG (reference sequence). The origin of this receptor is a woman aged 18-29 years in good health and CMV-seronegative. The rearrangement links TRBV30 to TRBJ2-1, with a weak D call TRBD2 (5 bases). Sequencing was performed on PBMCs. CDR3 bases: TGTGCCTGGATTGGGAGCACAGACAATGAGCAGTTCTTC. Its protein is CAWIGSTDNEQFF. The whole variable domain, remainder taken from reference TRBV30 and TRBJ2-1, is SQTIHQWPATLVQPVGSPLSLECTVEGTSNPNLYWYRQAAGRGLQLLFYSVGIGQISSEVPQNLSASRPQDRQFILSSKKLLLSDSGFYLCAWIGSTDNEQFFGPGTRLTVL.